The text below deals with one T cell receptor beta chain. Its antigen is as yet unknown. Generated by immunoSEQ multiplex PCR, the TCRdb table keeps only in-frame clones and is missing some. The repertoire includes some 120,000 clones, approximately 93% of them detected once, and more than 2.5% sits in the top ten. These data are taken from a study of T cell responses to AZD1222 COVID-19 vaccine. Study-level background: Pooled in the analysis were second doses at about 4 or about 12 weeks.

Germline V gene sequence: CDR1 MDHEN, CDR2 SYDVKM. V dropped 3 bases and J dropped 2 bases, with 14 bases sitting between them. The CDR3 extends over 16 amino acids. General study findings and limits: Baseline serostatus was positive in only six AZD1222 recipients. Donors, mostly white British, included more females; clonal diversity was possibly underestimated.

The J gene is TRBJ1-5, the V gene TRBV28; D is perhaps TRBD1 (6 bases). This clonotype was obtained from an adult in good health. Sequencing used peripheral blood, obtained on day 0 of AZD1222 vaccination. CDR3 in DNA: TGTGCCAGCAGTTTGGGGCAGGGGATAGGCAATCAGCCCCAGCATTTT. The encoded protein is CASSLGQGIGNQPQHF.